The source of this TCR beta chain is a study of CD8 T cells in ankylosing spondylitis. Findings and limits, study-wide: Among TCR beta sequences, a motif of under 10 highly homologous variants appeared characteristic of ankylosing spondylitis blood.

The CDR3 has 15 residues. Germline V CDR1 and CDR2: PRHDT, FYEKMQ (reference sequence). Trimming removed 5 bases from V and 7 bases from J; junction bases left unmatched: 11. One entry per CDR3 protein results from TCRdb running MiXCR on the 5' RACE reads. The sample consists of approximately 540,000 distinct CDR3 sequences, roughly an eighth of them appearing once. Only a few counts were recorded for this clonotype. Its antigen is unknown. This TCR was recovered from a male donor with ankylosing spondylitis. J is TRBJ2-1 and V is TRBV13, with 7 bases matching TRBD2. Sequenced input: blood, either unsorted or a sorted T cell fraction (not recorded which). This chain's CDR3 is CASSTLGGGGNEQFF. CDR3 DNA sequence: TGTGCCAGCAGCACTCTAGGCGGGGGTGGGAATGAGCAGTTCTTC.